The 13 T cell receptor beta chains given below trace back to one sample, sequenced in a study of circulating CD8 cells and anti-PD-1 response in melanoma. TCR libraries were prepared from roughly 15 ng of total RNA with the QIAseq Immune Repertoire TCR panel. TCRdb reprocessed the reads with MiXCR, giving one entry per CDR3 protein. In the table there are about 720 distinct CDR3 sequences, around 4.3% of which are singletons. Four subsets defined by PD-1 and/or TIGIT were sorted from live CD3+CD8+TCRalphabeta+ cells. The sample in question was CD8+ T cells from PBMCs, obtained at baseline or after one month of anti-PD-1 therapy (not recorded which). The receptors here all came from a human donor with melanoma.

Judged by abundance, this clonotype is large. V and J are TRBV7-6 and TRBJ2-3, with no clear D. Germline CDR1 reads SGHVS; CDR2 reads FNYEAQ. The V end lost 5 bases, the J end lost 3 bases, and 6 bases lay between the germline ends. The CDR3 contains 12 residues. The CDR3 DNA follows: TGTGCCAGCAGCGACGGGACAGATACGCAGTATTTT. As protein: CASSDGTDTQYF.

This clonotype is deemed medium-sized (0.01 to 0.1%). The V and J genes are TRBV27 and TRBJ1-2, with D unresolved. The CDR3 has 14 amino acids. Trimming stripped 6 bases from V and 4 bases from J, with 15 bases between. CDR1 MNHEY and CDR2 SMNVEV come from the germline V gene (reference sequence). The chain's CDR3 is CASSPGPFPYGYTF. The CDR3 nucleotides are TGTGCCAGCAGCCCCGGACCCTTCCCCTATGGCTACACCTTC.

This clonotype ranks as large. The V call is TRBV21-1, the J call TRBJ2-3; the table calls TRBD1, which could not be checked here. TRBV21-1 counts as a pseudogene. The CDR3 totals 13 residues. The CDR3 region is CASTPSSTDTQYF. The DNA for the CDR3 is TGTGCCAGCACCCCCTCAAGCACAGATACGCAGTATTTT.

By sample share, this clonotype is large. The rearrangement uses TRBV7-2 and TRBJ2-7; 7 nucleotides agree with TRBD1. This CDR3 is built from 14 residues. The J segment lost 0 bases and the V segment lost 6 bases, leaving 5 bases of the junction unmatched. Germline V CDR1 and CDR2: SGHTA, FQGNSA. The CDR3 coding sequence is TGTGCCAGCAGAGAGGGGGCCAACTCCTACGAGCAGTACTTC. Translated: CASREGANSYEQYF.

In its sample, this clonotype is medium-sized (0.01 to 0.1%). The chain recombines TRBV6-4 with TRBJ2-1, with 9 bases fitting TRBD2. CDR1 and CDR2 (germline): MRHNA, SNTAGT. V shed 1 base and J 8 bases; nucleotides not matched to a gene: 6. CDR3 length: 15 residues. This chain's CDR3 is CASSDLGGGAHEQFF. The CDR3 bases are TGTGCCAGCAGTGACTTAGGCGGGGGGGCGCATGAGCAGTTCTTC.

By frequency in the sample, this clonotype is large. The chain combines TRBV2 with TRBJ2-7, with 8 bases lining up with TRBD2. The CDR3 has 16 amino acids. V shed 1 base, J shed 0 bases, and the junction held 5 bases outside the gene matches. CDR1 is SNHLY, CDR2 FYNNEI, per germline. CDR3 amino acids: CASSEVSAGGSYEQYF. The CDR3 bases are TGTGCCAGCAGTGAAGTCTCGGCGGGGGGCTCCTACGAGCAGTACTTC.

By share, this clonotype ranks as medium-sized. The V gene is TRBV5-1, the J gene TRBJ2-7, with a weak D call TRBD1 (6 bases). V was pared by 1 base and J by 4 bases, with 12 bases between. Germline CDR1 reads SGHRS; CDR2 reads YFSETQ. The CDR3 is 14 amino acids. The CDR3 coding sequence is TGCGCCAGCAGCTTGCGGCAGGGGTCGTACGAGCAGTACTTC. Protein product: CASSLRQGSYEQYF.

By its share, this clonotype is large. The gene calls are TRBV18 and TRBJ2-5, with TRBD1 matching over 7 bases. This CDR3 is built from 14 residues. The germline CDR1 and CDR2 sequences are KGHSH and LQKENI. V lost 3 bases and J lost 5; bases outside the gene matches: 6. The CDR3 DNA sequence: TGTGCCAGCTCACCCTCTGACAGGGTTGAGACCCAGTACTTC. Translated: CASSPSDRVETQYF. The full variable domain, completed using reference TRBV18 and TRBJ2-5, is NAGVMQNPRHLVRRRGQEARLRCSPMKGHSHVYWYRQLPEEGLKFMVYLQKENIIDESGMPKERFSAEFPKEGPSILRIQQVVRGDSAAYFCASSPSDRVETQYFGPGTRLLVL.

This clonotype rates as large. This chain uses TRBV19 with TRBJ1-1, with D maybe TRBD1 (5 bases). The germline V and J ends were trimmed by 4 bases and 11 bases, with 11 bases remaining between them. CDR1 and CDR2 (germline): LNHDA, SQIVND (reference sequence). The CDR3 has 11 amino acids. Written as DNA, the CDR3 is TGTGCCAGTAGTACCAGGTGGGGCGCTTTCTTT. Encoded protein: CASSTRWGAFF.

By proportion, this clonotype is medium-sized. CDR3 sequence: CASSEGQGWAQYF. CDR3 nucleotide sequence: TGTGCCAGCAGCGAAGGACAGGGATGGGCCCAGTACTTC. The chain recombines TRBV28 with TRBJ2-5; 8 nucleotides line up with TRBD1. Germline V gives CDR1 MDHEN, CDR2 SYDVKM. This CDR3 is built from 13 residues. V lost 6 bases and J lost 9; bases outside the gene matches: 9.

This clonotype was observed a single time. A single base separates this from a much larger clone, so it may be a read error. Likely a read error: the CDR3 ends without its conserved phenylalanine or tryptophan. J is TRBJ2-7 and V is TRBV19, with D possibly TRBD1 on 6 matching bases. This CDR3 contains 14 residues. Germline V gives CDR1 LNHDA, CDR2 SQIVND (reference sequence). The V end was cut by 3 bases, the J end by 3 bases, with 12 bases between. The CDR3 DNA reads as TGTGCCAGTAGTATCGCCGAGGGGGTCTACGAGCAGTACCTC. It encodes CASSIAEGVYEQYL.

By sample share, this clonotype is medium-sized. The CDR3 DNA follows: TGTGCCAGCAGCGTATCCGGGACAGGGGGTACCGCAGATACGCAGTATTTT. It specifies CASSVSGTGGTADTQYF. V gene TRBV9 combines with J gene TRBJ2-3; 11 nucleotides match TRBD1. This CDR3 comprises 17 residues. Trimming at V came to 1 base and at J to 4 bases, leaving 8 bases not matched to a gene. The germline CDR1 and CDR2 sequences are SGDLS and YYNGEE. The whole variable domain, filled in from reference TRBV9 and TRBJ2-3, reads DSGVTQTPKHLITATGQRVTLRCSPRSGDLSVYWYQQSLDQGLQFLIQYYNGEERAKGNILERFSAQQFPDLHSELNLSSLELGDSALYFCASSVSGTGGTADTQYFGPGTRLTVL.

This clonotype was picked up a small number of times. This chain uses TRBV2 with TRBJ2-7; D perhaps matches TRBD1 (6 bases). The V gene lost 4 bases and the J gene lost 9 bases, with 16 bases spanning the gap. This CDR3 has 13 amino acids. Germline CDR1 reads SNHLY; CDR2 reads FYNNEI. The CDR3 sequence is CASSARGMHGQYF. CDR3 DNA: TGTGCCAGCAGTGCCAGGGGAATGCACGGGCAGTACTTC.